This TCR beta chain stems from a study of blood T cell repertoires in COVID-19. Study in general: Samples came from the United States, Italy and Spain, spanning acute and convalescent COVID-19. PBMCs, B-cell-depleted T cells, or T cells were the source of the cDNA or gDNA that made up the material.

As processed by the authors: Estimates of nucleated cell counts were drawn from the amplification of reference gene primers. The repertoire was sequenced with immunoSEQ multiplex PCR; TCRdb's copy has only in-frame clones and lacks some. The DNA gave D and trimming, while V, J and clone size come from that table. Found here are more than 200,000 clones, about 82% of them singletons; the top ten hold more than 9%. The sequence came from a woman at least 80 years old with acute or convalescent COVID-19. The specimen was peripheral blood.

CDR3 amino acids: CASSFRDRGYDEQFF. CDR3 DNA: TGTGCCAGCAGTTTCCGGGACAGGGGTTACGATGAGCAGTTCTTC. The J gene is TRBJ2-1, the V gene TRBV28, with 10 bases identical to TRBD1. There are 15 residues in the CDR3. Germline values: CDR1 MDHEN, CDR2 SYDVKM. The J segment lost 8 bases and the V segment lost 3 bases, leaving 7 bases of the junction unmatched. Full variable domain (outside the CDR3, taken from reference TRBV28 and TRBJ2-1): DVKVTQSSRYLVKRTGEKVFLECVQDMDHENMFWYRQDPGLGLRLIYFSYDVKMKEKGDIPEGYSVSREKKERFSLILESASTNQTSMYLCASSFRDRGYDEQFFGPGTRLTVL.